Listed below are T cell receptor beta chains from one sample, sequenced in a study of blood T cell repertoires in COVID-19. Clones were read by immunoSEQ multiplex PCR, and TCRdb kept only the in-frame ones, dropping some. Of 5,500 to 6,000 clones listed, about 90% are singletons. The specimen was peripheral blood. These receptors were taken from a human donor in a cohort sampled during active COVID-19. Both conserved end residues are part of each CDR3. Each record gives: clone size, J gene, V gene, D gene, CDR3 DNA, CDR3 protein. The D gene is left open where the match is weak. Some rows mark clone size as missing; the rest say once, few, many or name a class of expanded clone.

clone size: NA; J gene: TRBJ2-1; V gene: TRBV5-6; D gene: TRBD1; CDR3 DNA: TGTGCCAGCAGCTTCCAGGGGGCGTATGAGCAGTTCTTC; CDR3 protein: CASSFQGAYEQFF
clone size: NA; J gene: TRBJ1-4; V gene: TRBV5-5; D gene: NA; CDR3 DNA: TGTGCCAGCAGCCGGGGGGCAACTAATGAAAAACTGTTTTTT; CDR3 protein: CASSRGATNEKLFF
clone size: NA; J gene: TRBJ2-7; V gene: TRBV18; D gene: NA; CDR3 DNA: TGTGCCAGCTCACCTCTGGAGGGAAGCGAGCAGTACTTC; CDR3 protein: CASSPLEGSEQYF
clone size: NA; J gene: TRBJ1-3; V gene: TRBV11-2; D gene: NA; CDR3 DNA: TGTGCCAGCAGCCAGAGCGGGATGGCTGGAAACACCATATATTTT; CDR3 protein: CASSQSGMAGNTIYF
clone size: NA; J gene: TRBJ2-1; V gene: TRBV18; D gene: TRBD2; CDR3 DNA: TGTGCCAGCTCACCCGGGACTAGCGGACTAAATGAGCAGTTCTTC; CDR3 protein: CASSPGTSGLNEQFF
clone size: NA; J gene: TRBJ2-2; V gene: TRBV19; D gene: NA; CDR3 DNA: TGTGCCAGTAGTACCCACAGGGCTAGGATTACCGCGAACACCGGGGAGCTGTTTTTT; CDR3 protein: CASSTHRARITANTGELFF
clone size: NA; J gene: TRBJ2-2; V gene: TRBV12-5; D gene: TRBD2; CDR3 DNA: TGTGCTAGTGGTTTGCGACTAGCGGGGAGCACCGGGGAGCTGTTTTTT; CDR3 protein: CASGLRLAGSTGELFF
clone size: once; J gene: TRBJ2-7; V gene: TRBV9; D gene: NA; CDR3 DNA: TGTGCCAGCAGCGCCGGGTTGTCGCACTACGAGCAGTACTTC; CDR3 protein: CASSAGLSHYEQYF
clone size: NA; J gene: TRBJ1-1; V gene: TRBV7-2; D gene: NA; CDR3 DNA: TGTGCCAGCAGCTCGAGCAGGGTGAACACTGAAGCTTTCTTT; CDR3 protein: CASSSSRVNTEAFF
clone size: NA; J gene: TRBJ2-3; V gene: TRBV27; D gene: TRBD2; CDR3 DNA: TGTGCCAGCACGGCTAGCGGGGGGGTTAGCACAGATACGCAGTATTTT; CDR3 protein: CASTASGGVSTDTQYF
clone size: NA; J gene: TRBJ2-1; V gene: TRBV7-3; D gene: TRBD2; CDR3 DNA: TGTGCCAGCAGCGACCTCGGACTAGCGGGGGGTGATGAGCAGTTCTTC; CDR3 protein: CASSDLGLAGGDEQFF
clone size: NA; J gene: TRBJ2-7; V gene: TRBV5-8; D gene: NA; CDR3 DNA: TGTGCCAGCAGCTTAGGAGGGCCCTACGAGCAGTACTTC; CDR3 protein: CASSLGGPYEQYF
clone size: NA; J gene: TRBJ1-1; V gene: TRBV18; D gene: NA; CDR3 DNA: TGTGCCAGCTCACGGGAATGGGGGGACACTGAAGCTTTCTTT; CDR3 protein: CASSREWGDTEAFF
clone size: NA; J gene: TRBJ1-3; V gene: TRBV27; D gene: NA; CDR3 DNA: TGTGCCAGCAGCCCAGGGTACTCTGGAAACACCATATATTTT; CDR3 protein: CASSPGYSGNTIYF
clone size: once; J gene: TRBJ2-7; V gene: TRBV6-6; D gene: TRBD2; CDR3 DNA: TGTGCCAGCAGTTACCAAGGAAGGTCTCCGGGAGGCGAGCAGTACTTC; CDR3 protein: CASSYQGRSPGGEQYF
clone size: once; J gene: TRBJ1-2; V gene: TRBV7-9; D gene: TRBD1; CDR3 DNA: TGTGCCAGCAGCTCGGGGCGACAGGGTTGGTCGAACTATGGCTACACCTTC; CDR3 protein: CASSSGRQGWSNYGYTF
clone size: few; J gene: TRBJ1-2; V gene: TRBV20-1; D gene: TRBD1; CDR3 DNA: TGCAGTGCTAGTCCGGACAGGGTCTATGGCTACACCTTC; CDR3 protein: CSASPDRVYGYTF
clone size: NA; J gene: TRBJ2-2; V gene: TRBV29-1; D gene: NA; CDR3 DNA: TGCAGCGTTACCCAGCGTCTCACCGGGGAGCTGTTTTTT; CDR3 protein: CSVTQRLTGELFF
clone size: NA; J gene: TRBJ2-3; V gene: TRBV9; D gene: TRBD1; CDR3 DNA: TGTGCCAGCAGCTCGGGACAGGGGGGAGGAGATACGCAGTATTTT; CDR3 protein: CASSSGQGGGDTQYF
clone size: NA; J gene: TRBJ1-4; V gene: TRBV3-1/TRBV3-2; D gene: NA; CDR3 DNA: TGTGCCAGCAGTCGCCCCTATTCGGAAAAACTGTTTTTT; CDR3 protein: CASSRPYSEKLFF
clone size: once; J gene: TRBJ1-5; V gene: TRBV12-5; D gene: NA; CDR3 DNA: TGTGCTAGTGGTCTCAATCAGCCCCAGCATTTT; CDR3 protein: CASGLNQPQHF
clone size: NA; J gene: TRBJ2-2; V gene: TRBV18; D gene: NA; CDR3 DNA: TGTGCCAGCTCCCTCGTCACTCGGGGGACAGTGAACACCGGGGAGCTGTTTTTT; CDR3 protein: CASSLVTRGTVNTGELFF
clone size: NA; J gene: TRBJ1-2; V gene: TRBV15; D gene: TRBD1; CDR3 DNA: TGTGCCACCAGCACTTGGGACAGGGAATCGAGCGGCTACACCTTC; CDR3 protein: CATSTWDRESSGYTF
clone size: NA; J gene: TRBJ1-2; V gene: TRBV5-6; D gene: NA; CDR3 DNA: TGTGCCAGCAGCTTGGGCGAGGGCAGCTTGAACTATGGCTACACCTTC; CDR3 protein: CASSLGEGSLNYGYTF
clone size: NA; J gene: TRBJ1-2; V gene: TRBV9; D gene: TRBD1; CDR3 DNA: TGTGCCAGCAGCCCAAGGGGGACAGGTGACTATGGCTACACCTTC; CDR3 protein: CASSPRGTGDYGYTF
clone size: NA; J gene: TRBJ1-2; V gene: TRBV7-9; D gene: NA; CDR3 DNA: TGTGCCAGCAGCACCGACATCATCTATGGCTACACCTTC; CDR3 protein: CASSTDIIYGYTF
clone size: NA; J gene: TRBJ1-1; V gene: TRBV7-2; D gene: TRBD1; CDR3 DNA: TGTGCCAGCAGCTTGGAAAGACAGGGGGCGGACACTGAAGCTTTCTTT; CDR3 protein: CASSLERQGADTEAFF
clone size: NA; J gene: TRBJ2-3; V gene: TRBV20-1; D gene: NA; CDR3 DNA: TGCAGTGCTAGTGGGTCAAGGGAGGCGCAGTATTTT; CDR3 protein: CSASGSREAQYF
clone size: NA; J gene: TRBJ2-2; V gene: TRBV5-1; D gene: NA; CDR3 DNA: TGCGCCAGCAGCTTGGGACAGAACACCGGGGAGCTGTTTTTT; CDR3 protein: CASSLGQNTGELFF
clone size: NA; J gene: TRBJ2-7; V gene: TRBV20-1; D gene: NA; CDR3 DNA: TGCAGTGCTAGAGATGGGAGAGAGCAGTACTTC; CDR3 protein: CSARDGREQYF
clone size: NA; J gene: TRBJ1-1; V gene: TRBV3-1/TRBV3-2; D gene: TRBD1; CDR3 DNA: TGTGCCAGCAGCCAAGCCGGGACAGATAAAGCTTTCTTT; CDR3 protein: CASSQAGTDKAFF
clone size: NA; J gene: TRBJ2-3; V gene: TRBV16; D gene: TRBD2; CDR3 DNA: TGTGCCAGCAGCATAAGCGGGGGTTCGGATACGCAGTATTTT; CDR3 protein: CASSISGGSDTQYF
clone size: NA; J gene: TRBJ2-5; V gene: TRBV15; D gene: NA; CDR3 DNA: TGTGCCACCAGCAGGGAGGGGGCGATGGAGACCCAGTACTTC; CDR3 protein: CATSREGAMETQYF